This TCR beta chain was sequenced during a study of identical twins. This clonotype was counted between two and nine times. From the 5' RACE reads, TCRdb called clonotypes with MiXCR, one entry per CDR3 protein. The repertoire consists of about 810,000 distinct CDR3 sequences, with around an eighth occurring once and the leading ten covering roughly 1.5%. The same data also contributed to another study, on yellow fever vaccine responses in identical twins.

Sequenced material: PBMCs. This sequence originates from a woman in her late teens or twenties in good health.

Written as DNA, the CDR3 is TGCAGCGTTGAAGGGACAGGGGCCAATGGATACGAGCAGTACTTC. It translates to CSVEGTGANGYEQYF. V gene TRBV29-1 combines with J gene TRBJ2-7; TRBD1 aligns across 9 bases. There are 15 residues in the CDR3. The germline V gene encodes CDR1 SQVTM and CDR2 ANQGSEA. The trim removed 1 base at V and 4 bases at J, leaving 8 bases unmatched.